The 28 T cell receptor beta chains presented below share a single source sample, sequenced in a study of cytomegalovirus exposure and HLA in healthy donors. Amplification used 60 Vbeta primers and 13 Jbeta primers. Clones were sequenced by immunoSEQ multiplex PCR, and TCRdb holds only the in-frame ones, with some missing. The sample lists about 190,000 clones, 78% seen once, with about 14% in the top ten. The sequencing input was PBMCs. The receptors come from a woman in her thirties in good health and CMV-seropositive.

The CDR3 sequence: CASSQEPRGSNTGELFF. The CDR3, as DNA: TGCGCCAGCAGCCAAGAACCCCGCGGCTCGAACACCGGGGAGCTGTTTTTT. The chain is built from TRBV4-1 and TRBJ2-2; D call uncertain. The CDR3 is 17 amino acids. Trimming cost V 0 bases and J 0 bases, with 11 bases left between them. From germline, CDR1 is MGHRA and CDR2 YSYEKL.

The genes are TRBV20-1 and TRBJ2-5; D unresolved. The V and J ends lost 2 bases and 5 bases respectively, with 6 bases between them. The V gene's germline CDR1 is DFQATT and CDR2 SNEGSKA (reference sequence). This CDR3 is built from 11 residues. Here the CDR3 DNA reads TGCAGTGCTAGAATTCGGGAGACCCAGTACTTC. Its translation is CSARIRETQYF.

J is TRBJ2-2 and V is TRBV12-5, with 12 nucleotides matching TRBD2. There are 14 residues in the CDR3. Germline loops: CDR1 LGHNT, CDR2 FRNRAP. The V segment lost 4 bases and the J segment 6 bases; nucleotides outside the gene matches: 0. The CDR3 loop is CASGSSGGAGELFF. In nucleotides, the CDR3 is TGTGCTAGTGGTTCTAGCGGGGGGGCCGGGGAGCTGTTTTTT.

This chain joins TRBV19 and TRBJ2-2; TRBD1 agrees at 7 bases. This CDR3 has 15 residues. Trimming cost V 5 bases and J 4 bases; bases outside gene matches: 7. Germline V gives CDR1 LNHDA, CDR2 SQIVND (reference sequence). Here the CDR3 DNA reads TGTGCCAGTAGTCCCAGACAGGGAAGCACCGGGGAGCTGTTTTTT. Translated: CASSPRQGSTGELFF.

The chain combines TRBV6-1 with TRBJ1-2; D is unresolved. This CDR3 region has 12 residues. V shed 2 bases and J shed 5 bases, with 6 bases lying between them. Looked up from germline, CDR1 is MNHNS and CDR2 is SASEGT. This CDR3 is CASSESEYGYTF. The CDR3 nucleotides are TGTGCCAGCAGTGAATCTGAGTATGGCTACACCTTC.

This rearrangement joins TRBV11-3 to TRBJ2-1; 9 bases align to TRBD1. The CDR3 runs to 16 residues. Germline values: CDR1 SGHNT, CDR2 YENEEA. V shed 5 bases, J shed 1 base, and the junction held 6 bases outside the gene matches. The CDR3 DNA is TGTGCCAGCAGCAGAACAGGGGGCATTTCCTACAATGAGCAGTTCTTC. Its translation is CASSRTGGISYNEQFF.

This clone was recorded a few times. V gene TRBV7-3 combines with J gene TRBJ2-3; possibly TRBD2 for D (6 bases). CDR1 SGHTA and CDR2 FQGTGA come from the germline V gene. The CDR3 has 18 residues. V was pared by 0 bases and J by 4 bases, with 20 bases between. This chain's CDR3 is CASSLTPGTGGTADTQYF. The DNA of the CDR3 is TGTGCCAGCAGCTTAACCCCCGGGACCGGAGGGACCGCAGATACGCAGTATTTT.

The chain is built from TRBV29-1 and TRBJ2-7, with TRBD2 matching 7 bases. V was clipped by 7 bases and J by 0 bases; unmatched bases: 9. The CDR3 covers 14 residues. Germline V CDR1 and CDR2: SQVTM, ANQGSEA. The CDR3 is CSAGGDGDSYEQYF. As DNA, the CDR3 is TGCAGCGCTGGGGGGGACGGTGACTCCTACGAGCAGTACTTC.

The chain uses TRBV2 and TRBJ2-1; 9 positions agree with TRBD1. Germline V gene sequence: CDR1 SNHLY, CDR2 FYNNEI. Trimming removed 3 bases from V and 0 bases from J; junction bases left unmatched: 0. The CDR3 has 15 residues. The CDR3 loop reads CASSEDRGSYNEQFF. The DNA for the CDR3 is TGTGCCAGCAGTGAGGACAGGGGCTCCTACAATGAGCAGTTCTTC. Drawing the rest from reference TRBV2 and TRBJ2-1, the complete variable domain is EPEVTQTPSHQVTQMGQEVILRCVPISNHLYFYWYRQILGQKVEFLVSFYNNEISEKSEIFDDQFSVERPDGSNFTLKIRSTKLEDSAMYFCASSEDRGSYNEQFFGPGTRLTVL.

This sequence joins TRBV7-9 and TRBJ2-1; TRBD1 matches 9 bases. The trim removed 4 bases at V and 2 bases at J, leaving 6 bases unmatched. Germline loops: CDR1 SEHNR, CDR2 FQNEAQ (reference sequence). This CDR3 has 16 amino acids. In nucleotides, the CDR3 is TGTGCCAGCAGCTCACCGGGACAGGGCACCTACAATGAGCAGTTCTTC. As protein: CASSSPGQGTYNEQFF.

This chain connects TRBV7-9 to TRBJ1-3; D might be TRBD1 (5 bases). This CDR3 is built from 13 residues. The germline gives CDR1 SEHNR, CDR2 FQNEAQ (reference sequence). Trimming shortened V by 4 bases and J by 3 bases, and 7 bases separated the two germline ends. Written as DNA, the CDR3 is TGTGCCAGCAGCTCGGGGGTTGGAAACACCATATATTTT. Translating gives CASSSGVGNTIYF.

The chain has TRBV27 and TRBJ1-5; no firm D call. The CDR3 totals 13 residues. Trimming shortened V by 4 bases and J by 7 bases, and 11 bases separated the two germline ends. Per germline, CDR1 MNHEY and CDR2 SMNVEV (reference sequence). The DNA of the CDR3 is TGTGCCAGCAGTTCCACTGGGAGGCAGCCCCAGCATTTT. It is translated as CASSSTGRQPQHF.

V is TRBV19 and J is TRBJ1-3; TRBD1 matches 8 bases. The CDR3 length is 14 residues. CDR1 is LNHDA, CDR2 SQIVND, per germline (reference sequence). V was clipped by 3 bases and J by 4 bases; unmatched bases: 2. The CDR3 reads CASSMTGAGNTIYF. DNA of the CDR3: TGTGCCAGTAGTATGACAGGGGCCGGAAACACCATATATTTT.

The genes are TRBV28 and TRBJ2-7; 9 bases are a match to TRBD1. The J segment lost 2 bases and the V segment lost 6 bases, leaving 8 bases of the junction unmatched. CDR1 MDHEN and CDR2 SYDVKM come from the germline V gene. The CDR3 runs to 15 residues. The CDR3 DNA is TGTGCCAGCAGGAGGGGAGGACAGGGGACCTACGAGCAGTACTTC. This codes for CASRRGGQGTYEQYF.

This sequence joins TRBV2 and TRBJ1-2; D unclear. The germline V gene has CDR1 SNHLY and CDR2 FYNNEI. The CDR3 runs to 14 residues. V shed 0 bases and J shed 5 bases, with 10 bases lying between them. This chain's CDR3 is CASSEAPTFYGYTF. DNA for the CDR3: TGTGCCAGCAGTGAAGCGCCGACTTTTTATGGCTACACCTTC.

This chain joins TRBV4-1 and TRBJ2-3; D call uncertain. Germline CDR1 and CDR2: MGHRA and YSYEKL. V was clipped by 5 bases and J by 0 bases, with 9 bases between them. The CDR3 loop spans 14 amino acids. Here the CDR3 DNA reads TGCGCCAGCAGCGGGCTACAGAGCACAGATACGCAGTATTTT. Amino acid sequence: CASSGLQSTDTQYF.

This chain joins TRBV7-9 and TRBJ2-1; D is possibly TRBD2 (5 bases). CDR1 and CDR2 (germline): SEHNR, FQNEAQ (reference sequence). CDR3 length equals 15 residues. With 3 bases removed from V and 8 bases from J, the gap between germline ends came to 17 bases. The CDR3 reads CASSFGLDGVDEQFF. CDR3 bases: TGTGCCAGCAGCTTCGGGCTAGACGGGGTTGATGAGCAGTTCTTC.

The chain recombines TRBV20-1 with TRBJ2-1; D is uncertain. The CDR3 loop spans 11 amino acids. Between the trimmed V and J ends, which lost 1 base and 9 bases, there was a span of 7 bases. Germline CDR1 reads DFQATT; CDR2 reads SNEGSKA (reference sequence). In DNA, the CDR3 is TGCAGTGCTAGAGTCGTTCTTGAGCAGTTCTTC. Encoded protein: CSARVVLEQFF.

With regard to this clone: Its ends do not fully match the called genes, so a read error is possible. The sample has other DNA sequences that encode this CDR3 too. The chain uses TRBV5-1 and TRBJ1-5, with D unresolved. The CDR3 runs 13 residues. The germline V gene has CDR1 SGHRS and CDR2 YFSETQ. The CDR3 reads CASSFGSNQPQHF. The DNA for the CDR3 is TGCGCCAGCAGCTTCGGGAGCAACCAGCCCCAGCATTTT.

V gene TRBV4-2 combines with J gene TRBJ2-1, with a weak D call TRBD1 (6 bases). The CDR3 covers 15 residues. V lost 4 bases and J 10 bases, leaving 20 bases between the germline ends. Germline lookup yields CDR1 LGHNA and CDR2 YNFKEQ. CDR3 bases: TGTGCCAGCAGCCCCACGAACACTATTCAGGGGGAGCAGTTCTTC. Its translation: CASSPTNTIQGEQFF.

The rearrangement joins TRBV5-1 to TRBJ2-5, with a possible D match to TRBD1 (6 bases). Germline CDR1 SGHRS, CDR2 YFSETQ. The CDR3 totals 15 residues. V shed 2 bases and J shed 1 base, with 12 bases lying between them. CDR3 nucleotides: TGCGCCAGCAGCTTAGAGGACAGCCGCCAAGAGACCCAGTACTTC. Translation gives CASSLEDSRQETQYF.

The chain has TRBV27 and TRBJ2-1; 14 nucleotides agree with TRBD2. V lost 6 bases to trimming and J lost 13 bases; unmatched junction nucleotides: 11. Germline values: CDR1 MNHEY, CDR2 SMNVEV (reference sequence). The CDR3 is 15 residues long. This CDR3 is CASSLGLAGGRNQFF. DNA of the CDR3: TGTGCCAGCAGCCTCGGACTAGCGGGGGGTCGTAATCAGTTCTTC.

A single count supports this clone. This chain connects TRBV23-1 to TRBJ2-7; TRBD1 aligns across 7 bases. TRBV23-1 is an open reading frame, and its role is uncertain. CDR3 length: 16 residues. J gave up 2 bases and V 4 bases, and 11 bases lay outside the gene matches. CDR3 in amino acids: CASSPFQTGYTYEQYF. The CDR3 DNA reads as TGCGCCAGCAGTCCTTTCCAGACAGGGTATACCTACGAGCAGTACTTC.

The chain has TRBV5-1 and TRBJ2-7; unclear D gene. Deletions cut 4 bases from V and 2 bases from J, with 10 bases between. This CDR3 contains 13 residues. Germline V gene lookup returns CDR1 SGHRS and CDR2 YFSETQ. CDR3 amino acids: CASSPQEAYEQYF. The DNA for the CDR3 is TGCGCCAGCAGCCCGCAAGAGGCCTACGAGCAGTACTTC.

The chain recombines TRBV5-4 with TRBJ2-3, with 15 positions matching TRBD2. With 5 bases clipped from V and 6 bases from J, the junction kept 4 bases outside the gene matches. CDR1 and CDR2 from the germline V gene are SGHNT and YYREEE (reference sequence). CDR3 length equals 15 residues. The CDR3: CASSYGLAGGDTQYF. Here the CDR3 DNA reads TGTGCCAGCAGTTACGGACTAGCGGGGGGGGATACGCAGTATTTT.

The genes are TRBV4-1 and TRBJ2-2, with 11 bases fitting TRBD2. J lost 3 bases, V lost 3 bases, and 3 bases had no gene match. The CDR3 is 16 amino acids. The V gene's germline CDR1 is MGHRA and CDR2 YSYEKL. CDR3 loop: CASSQVLAGDTGELFF. The CDR3 DNA reads TGCGCCAGCAGCCAGGTACTAGCGGGAGACACCGGGGAGCTGTTTTTT.

Concerning this clone itself: The same CDR3 is also encoded by other DNA sequences in this sample. This chain connects TRBV28 to TRBJ2-7, with D tentatively TRBD2 (5 bases). Germline CDR1 is MDHEN and CDR2 is SYDVKM. This CDR3 contains 13 residues. Trimming stripped 2 bases from V and 4 bases from J, with 9 bases between. In nucleotides, the CDR3 is TGTGCCAGCAGTTTAGCGGGCGTTTACGAGCAGTACTTC. Translating it yields CASSLAGVYEQYF.

The sample holds a few counts of this clone. The chain has TRBV6-4 and TRBJ2-1; 7 bases line up with TRBD1. Germline trimming cut 3 bases from V and 8 bases from J; bases unmatched to any gene: 7. CDR1 and CDR2 from the germline V gene are MRHNA and SNTAGT. The CDR3 covers 14 residues. The CDR3 loop reads CASSETGEIDEQFF. The DNA of the CDR3 is TGTGCCAGCAGTGAAACAGGGGAAATCGATGAGCAGTTCTTC.